What follows describes a single T cell receptor beta chain. In the naive CD8 group, cells lacked CD45RO and were positively selected for CCR7, so terminally differentiated effector memory CD45RA+ cells were left out. The data were obtained in a study of shared clonotypes between healthy human individuals. Using immunoSEQ multiplex PCR, the repertoire was profiled, and TCRdb retains in-frame clones only, with some absent. The data hold some 580,000 clones, with about 98% observed a single time. The CDR3 extends over 15 amino acids. From germline, CDR1 is SGHVS and CDR2 FNYEAQ. V was clipped by 5 bases and J by 2 bases, with 13 bases between them.

Sample: naive CD8+ T cells sorted from blood. The J gene is TRBJ2-1, the V gene TRBV7-6; D is possibly TRBD2 (6 bases). The sequence was obtained from a man under 40 in good health. CDR3 DNA: TGTGCCAGCAGCCGGAACGGGACTGCCTACAATGAGCAGTTCTTC. Protein sequence: CASSRNGTAYNEQFF.